Listed below are T cell receptor beta chains from one sample, sequenced in a study of T cell clones after liver transplantation. Libraries were prepared by immunoSEQ multiplex PCR; TCRdb keeps only in-frame clonotypes and omits some of them. The sample shows about 15,000 clones, 82% of them seen only once. Sample: CD8+ T cells from blood, taken 47 months after liver transplant. The source of these receptors is a human patient who received a liver transplant. These T cells may partly come from the graft donor. CDR3s include the opening cysteine and the closing phenylalanine or tryptophan. A D gene is named only where the DNA matches it firmly. Size tells how often a clone was seen (once, few, many) or the class of an expanded clone, and some rows leave it out.

TGTGCCAGCAGCCCCGGGACAGGGATCAACGAGCAGTACTTC | CASSPGTGINEQYF | TRBD1 | TRBV7-2 | . | TRBJ2-7
TGTGCCAGCAGCTTAGGTAGCGGGGGCTCCTACGAGCAGTACTTC | CASSLGSGGSYEQYF | TRBD2 | TRBV7-7 | . | TRBJ2-7
TGTGCCAGCAGTGACAGCGGGGGGCCGTCGGATGAGCAGTTCTTC | CASSDSGGPSDEQFF | TRBD2 | TRBV6-4 | . | TRBJ2-1
TGCGCCAGCAGCCCTAATACAGGGGTAGTCCTGGACGAGCAGTACTTC | CASSPNTGVVLDEQYF | TRBD1 | TRBV4-1 | . | TRBJ2-7
TGTGCCAGCAGCAAGTGGCCCGGGGAGGGCACAGATACGCAGTATTTT | CASSKWPGEGTDTQYF | . | TRBV7-7 | . | TRBJ2-3
TGTGCCAGCAGCACAGGGACAGGGGTCTCCTACGAGCAGTACTTC | CASSTGTGVSYEQYF | TRBD1 | TRBV7-8 | . | TRBJ2-7
TGTGCCAGCAGCCTGTTGAGCTCCTACAATGAGCAGTTCTTC | CASSLLSSYNEQFF | . | TRBV6-5 | . | TRBJ2-1
TGTGCCAGCAGCTTAGTGGGCAGGGGGGTACAAGAGACCCAGTACTTC | CASSLVGRGVQETQYF | . | TRBV11-2 | . | TRBJ2-5
TGTGCCAGCAGCTTATCTGTTCATCAGTACTTC | CASSLSVHQYF | . | TRBV13 | . | TRBJ2-7
TGTGCCAGCCAAAACGGGGCGTACAATGAGCAGTTCTTC | CASQNGAYNEQFF | . | TRBV19 | once | TRBJ2-1